One T cell receptor beta chain is described in this entry. Its antigen specificity is not known. No qualities accompany the bases; no much larger clone lies one base away. This record belongs to a study of a mutant IDH1 vaccine in newly diagnosed glioma listed by TCRdb under 2021. Regarding the research as a whole: Vaccination was initiated 4-6 weeks after radiotherapy alone, or concurrently with temozolomide cycles in the chemotherapy-containing groups. Of the 32 patients who were treated, about 62% were male and about 40% were female, and the mean age was about 40 years. Before enrollment, patients had received standard therapy of radiotherapy alone, temozolomide alone, or radiochemotherapy with temozolomide; most received the combination. The week-35 safety follow-up took place at visit V12, and the week-47 end of study took place at visit V13. Peripheral blood was drawn at six visits: V03 (baseline), V05, V07, V10, V12 and V13. Longitudinal TCRB deep sequencing was done for roughly 23 treated patients, wherever samples were available for exploratory analyses. Here is what the overall study found, with its caveats: Changes in the top peripheral T cell clonotypes picked up by TCRB sequencing did not appear to be linked to pseudoprogression. Selection of PBMC samples for TCRB deep sequencing was based on availability. The authors stated that sample limitations prevented analyses of patient blood samples from being reproduced. Immune responses induced by the vaccine were seen in more than 85% of patients across multiple MHC alleles.

Interpreted using the paper, the time point label stands for: week 35, safety follow-up. Every vaccine dose consisted of 300 ug of a 20-mer mutant IDH1 peptide in Montanide, administered subcutaneously together with topical imiquimod. Across visits V03 through V10, patients got a total of eight vaccinations, given in weeks 1, 3, 5, 7, 11, 15, 19 and 23. The donors had newly diagnosed IDH1-mutant astrocytomas of WHO grade 3 or 4 that showed loss of nuclear ATRX. The samples were drawn from NOA16, a multicentre, single-arm, open-label phase I trial in Germany that tested a mutant IDH1 peptide vaccine in humans for the first time. Genomic DNA for TCRB sequencing was extracted from EDTA blood using the DNeasy Blood and Tissue Kit. Receptors were amplified or captured by the immunoSEQ multiplex PCR assay. The hsTCRB Kit was used according to the manufacturer's protocol to amplify rearranged TCR beta chain sequences. Sequencing of TCRB libraries was carried out on an Illumina MiSeq. The paper's data handling went like this. Demultiplexing, trimming and gene mapping were performed with the kit vendor's proprietary platform. Imported from immuneACCESS, the table was reduced by TCRdb to in-frame sequences with V and J called. These copies leave out some clones; in studies compared against another copy, an unresolved V gene accounts for under half, and the cause of the remainder is not known. V and J calls and clone size are given by that table; D and trimming were obtained from the DNA. The table for this sample lists more than 45,000 clones; approximately 90% of them were counted only once. Around 5.4% of the sample is held by the ten biggest clonotypes.

The material was PBMCs, obtained from a glioma patient whose treatment included an IDH1 peptide vaccine. The receptor comes from a woman in her forties with glioma.

The CDR3 reads CASRTPRGYEQYF. The sequence in DNA is TGTGCCAGCAGGACCCCCCGGGGGTACGAGCAGTACTTC. This chain is built from TRBV11-2 and TRBJ2-7; the D gene is perhaps TRBD2, from 6 matching bases. Inclusive of the bounding cysteine and phenylalanine, the CDR3 is 13 residues long. The entry retains the CDR3 DNA only, 39 bases that are in frame from base 1. CDR1 is given as SGHAT and CDR2 as FQNNGV, both from the germline V gene. V lost 6 bases and J lost 4 bases; the stretch between them is 13 bases long. Joined to the reference TRBV11-2 and TRBJ2-7 proteins, this CDR3 gives the full variable domain: EAGVAQSPRYKIIEKRQSVAFWCNPISGHATLYWYQQILGQGPKLLIQFQNNGVVDDSQLPKDRFSAERLKGVDSTLKIQPAKLEDSAVYLCASRTPRGYEQYFGPGTRLTVT.